This T cell receptor beta chain stems from a study of T cell repertoires in cytomegalovirus infection. The CDR3 covers 16 residues. With 5 bases removed from V and 0 bases from J, the gap between germline ends came to 17 bases. CDR1 is SGHVT, CDR2 SQSDAQ, per germline. In its sample, this clonotype was seen a few times. Its matching antigen is unknown. MiXCR was run by TCRdb on the reads, yielding one entry per CDR3 protein. This table holds about 920,000 distinct CDR3 sequences, less than 35% found once. This chain joins TRBV7-4 and TRBJ2-7; TRBD1 might be the D (6 bases). This receptor was taken from a human donor in good health (CMV status not recorded). Some clones in this sample may be carry-over from other donors' samples. The material was cultured CD8+ T cells from PBMCs, obtained from culture after CMV antigen stimulation. The chain's CDR3 is CASSRHTGDNSYEQYF. In DNA form, the CDR3 reads TGTGCCAGCAGCCGGCATACCGGGGACAACTCCTACGAGCAGTACTTC.